A selection of T cell receptor beta chains follows, all from one sample in a study of cytomegalovirus exposure and HLA in healthy donors. Method: immunoSEQ multiplex PCR; TCRdb's copy keeps in-frame clones and lacks some. The profile shows roughly 100,000 clones, 65% of them singletons. Sequenced sample: PBMCs. The receptors were sampled from a boy aged 5 to 17 in good health and CMV-seropositive. Both conserved end residues are part of each CDR3. The order of the fields is V gene, J gene, clone size, D gene, CDR3 protein, CDR3 DNA. The D gene is left open where the match is weak. The listing skips clone size in some rows; elsewhere it reads once, few, many or a size class.

>TRBV5-1|TRBJ2-1|NA|TRBD2
CASPGGTTYNEQFF
TGCGCCAGCCCCGGGGGGACCACCTACAATGAGCAGTTCTTC
>TRBV7-2|TRBJ2-7|NA|NA
CASSSHRLGGPYEQYF
TGTGCCAGCAGCTCACACAGACTCGGGGGACCTTACGAGCAGTACTTC
>TRBV6-6|TRBJ1-1|NA|NA
CASSYWRESSGAFF
TGTGCCAGCAGTTACTGGCGGGAATCCTCGGGAGCTTTCTTT
>TRBV29-1|TRBJ1-1|few|NA
CSGLYWGDGNSDTEAFF
TGCAGCGGGTTGTACTGGGGAGACGGGAATTCGGACACTGAAGCTTTCTTT
>TRBV7-8|TRBJ2-4|NA|NA
CASSLAIRSDIQYF
TGTGCCAGCAGCTTAGCTATCCGGTCCGACATTCAGTACTTC
>TRBV10-3|TRBJ2-7|few|NA
CAISDMVGQYPSEQYF
TGTGCCATCAGTGATATGGTTGGGCAGTATCCGAGCGAGCAGTACTTC
>TRBV5-1|TRBJ2-7|NA|TRBD1
CASSTGTGFYEQYF
TGCGCCAGCAGCACCGGGACAGGGTTCTACGAGCAGTACTTC
>TRBV6-1|TRBJ2-2|NA|TRBD1
CASQDRGRYTGELFF
TGTGCCAGCCAGGACAGGGGGCGGTACACCGGGGAGCTGTTTTTT
>TRBV4-3|TRBJ2-5|NA|NA
CASSQDPQGGETQYF
TGCGCCAGCAGCCAAGACCCACAGGGCGGGGAGACCCAGTACTTC
>TRBV15|TRBJ2-7|few|TRBD1
CATGLGQGSEQYF
TGTGCCACCGGGCTGGGACAGGGCTCCGAGCAGTACTTC
>TRBV13|TRBJ2-7|NA|NA
CASSRQGYEQYF
TGTGCCAGCAGCCGACAAGGCTACGAGCAGTACTTC
>TRBV5-4|TRBJ2-7|NA|TRBD1
CASSLESGGEQYF
TGTGCCAGCAGCTTGGAGTCAGGGGGCGAGCAGTACTTC
>TRBV2|TRBJ2-2|NA|NA
CASSDRVRTGELFF
TGTGCCAGCAGTGACAGGGTTCGCACCGGGGAGCTGTTTTTT
>TRBV4-3|TRBJ1-5|few|NA
CASSQRGNQPQHF
TGCGCCAGCAGCCAACGAGGAAATCAGCCCCAGCATTTT
>TRBV29-1|TRBJ1-4|NA|TRBD1
CSPGDRGPTNEKLFF
TGCAGCCCGGGGGACAGGGGACCAACTAATGAAAAACTGTTTTTT
>TRBV7-8|TRBJ2-6|few|NA
CASSQPRGTGANVLTF
TGTGCCAGCAGCCAGCCCAGGGGTACCGGGGCCAACGTCCTGACTTTC
>TRBV5-8|TRBJ1-5|NA|NA
CASSYRVQPQHF
TGTGCCAGCAGCTACAGGGTCCAGCCCCAGCATTTT
>TRBV27|TRBJ1-6|NA|NA
CASSFDRWTDYNSPLHF
TGTGCCAGCAGTTTCGATAGGTGGACAGACTATAATTCACCCCTCCACTTT
>TRBV30|TRBJ1-1|NA|NA
CAWSPEPRLNTEAFF
TGTGCCTGGAGTCCAGAACCCCGTTTGAACACTGAAGCTTTCTTT
>TRBV27|TRBJ1-3|NA|NA
CASKQWGDPSGNTIYF
TGTGCCAGCAAACAATGGGGGGACCCCTCTGGAAACACCATATATTTT
>TRBV6-1|TRBJ1-1|once|TRBD1
CASSGMTGVTEAFF
TGTGCCAGCAGTGGTATGACAGGGGTCACTGAAGCTTTCTTT
>TRBV7-6|TRBJ1-4|NA|NA
CASSSWAGEKLFF
TGTGCCAGCAGCTCTTGGGCGGGGGAAAAACTGTTTTTT
>TRBV19|TRBJ2-2|NA|TRBD1
CASSRDRGTGELFF
TGTGCCAGTAGCCGGGACAGGGGAACCGGGGAGCTGTTTTTT
>TRBV9|TRBJ1-1|NA|NA
CASSPRLDKKGGMNTEAFF
TGTGCCAGCAGCCCGAGATTAGATAAAAAAGGCGGTATGAACACTGAAGCTTTCTTT
>TRBV7-9|TRBJ1-4|NA|NA
CASSLTQATNEKLFF
TGTGCCAGCAGCTTAACGCAGGCAACTAATGAAAAACTGTTTTTT